This section outlines one TCR beta chain sequence together with its context. No cognate antigen has been identified for it. Base qualities are missing; no much larger clone stands one base away. The data belong to a study of cytomegalovirus exposure and HLA in healthy donors (dated by TCRdb to between 2016 and 2019). At the level of the whole study: According to an earlier analysis of several hundred of the donors, about 170 million T cells yielded roughly 110 million unique TCR beta sequences and about 300 Gb of sequence data. An early release that covered about 600 HLA-typed donors contained 250 to 350 gigabases of sequencing data and tens of millions of unique TCR sequences. Of the roughly 400 genotyped donors, approximately 80% were placed in the genetic ancestry cluster associated with self-reported Caucasian donors. The aim of the study was to test whether cataloging public T cell receptors could identify signatures of past pathogen exposure. The T cell repertoires of roughly 660 subjects were profiled by immunosequencing and related to cytomegalovirus serostatus. Besides the first cohort of around 700 subjects, a separate validation cohort made up of 120 different subjects was used. The study combined high-throughput TCR immunosequencing, statistical association of individual TCRs with disease status, and machine learning to predict cytomegalovirus infection status. In a later analysis, previously published TCR beta repertoires from about 640 donors were re-analyzed and high-resolution HLA genotyping was added so that TCR occurrence patterns could be studied. Rather than using new phenotypic data, the later analysis identified candidate immune exposures from TCR beta sequences and from how often those sequences occurred across donors. In an earlier analysis of roughly 540 of the donors, high-throughput TCR beta sequencing was used to judge whether each TCR beta V gene segment behaved as functional or pseudogenic. Donor age, sex, ethnicity and CMV serostatus were compiled together with the repertoire data. A later genetic analysis used genome-wide SNP genotypes for about 65% of the 666 donors, treating that subset as a discovery cohort. Every repertoire in the discovery cohort had been generated on one and the same sequencing platform. Both class I and class II loci were covered by HLA typing, at four-digit resolution. Typing coverage varied by locus: about 620-630 donors for A, B, C, DRB1 and DQB1; some 520 for DQA1; over 600 for DPA1; more than 450 for DPB1. Roughly five DR-DQ haplotypes were handled as single units for association and clustering because linkage in the cohort was strong. Among approximately 370 genotyped donors of the cohort, an average of around 220,000 unique TCR beta nucleotide sequences was sequenced per donor, of which 15% to 20% were non-productive. The research as a whole found: A later genetic analysis reported fewer N-insertions in productive TCRs among donors in an Asian-associated ancestry cluster than the approximately 700-donor mean. The authors suggested that the approach could potentially be extended to other disease states and immunological phenotypes. Immune exposure information for the cohort was limited to CMV serostatus. In an earlier analysis of some 500 of the donors, most TCR beta V segments appeared in productive rearrangements about 87% or about 30% of the time, broadly matching IMGT annotations. In a later analysis, the rate of TCR association differed among HLA loci, with DRB1 alleles having the most associated TCRs and HLA-C alleles having the fewest. A group of highly shared sequence variants was considered likely to be a technical artifact of the sequencing pipeline. In a later analysis, over 15,000 TCR beta sequences were associated with specific HLA alleles at a false discovery rate of 0.05. A few of the identified cytomegalovirus-associated TCR beta chains were confirmed in vitro to be specific for cytomegalovirus antigens. A total of fewer than 200 TCR beta chains were listed by the study as associated with cytomegalovirus. HLA typing was unavailable for some donors at each locus, so association tests used only the typed subset. While some public TCRs were present in many individuals, most TCR sequences turned up only very rarely across donors. The cohort was sequenced for TCR beta chains only, and without alpha or paired-chain data the features that could be detected were limited. A further reported finding was that TCR beta sequences accurately predicted the HLA-A and HLA-B alleles for most subjects in the first cohort. Linkage disequilibrium might explain the correlated functional status among segregating V segments, but an unknown experimental factor could not be excluded. Assigning TCR associations to individual alleles was difficult when HLA alleles, especially DR and DQ, strongly co-occurred. In both the original and validation cohorts, the classifier was reported to diagnose cytomegalovirus status with high specificity and sensitivity. Over 15 rarely observed V segments, including chromosome 9 orphons, were excluded from the earlier analysis of approximately 500 of the donors because counts were too low. A later analysis found that most CMV-associated TCR beta chains appeared HLA-restricted, with HLA associations seemingly driven largely by CMV exposure. A later analysis reported that several top co-occurrence clusters appeared linked to parvovirus B19, influenza, CMV and Epstein-Barr virus. Some IMGT-functional V segments, including TRBV6-2 and TRBV6-3, could not be distinguished by the 87-base-pair reads and were therefore excluded. Presence/absence analyses assumed roughly uniform sequencing depth across donors, an assumption that may not hold. In a later genetic analysis, a missense DCLRE1C variant was associated with V-gene and J-gene trimming of TCR beta chains, and the association was replicated in an independent cohort. Compared with equally common non-associated chains, HLA-associated TCR beta chains in a later analysis were more clonally expanded and had lower generation probabilities.

The cohort comprised 666 healthy bone marrow donors. At the time of sampling, all cohort members were nominally healthy, though unrecorded immune exposures were likely present. The donor was CMV seropositive and was included in the group of about 290 seropositive cohort members. A peripheral blood sample was provided by each donor, and peripheral blood mononuclear cells were used for TCR beta sequencing. The Qiagen DNeasy Blood Extraction Kit was used to extract genomic DNA from the blood cell samples. The library was prepared using the immunoSEQ multiplex PCR assay. For the multiplex PCR, a mixture combining 60 forward primers for TCR Vbeta segments and 13 reverse primers for TCR Jbeta segments was used. The CDR3 region of rearranged TCR beta genes was amplified from genomic DNA by a multiplex PCR assay. The Illumina HiSeq System was used to sequence the amplified TCR beta libraries as 87-base-pair reads. The paper's data handling went like this. A later analysis tallied 80 million to 95 million unique TCR beta chains across the 666 repertoires, and 10 million to 11 million of those chains were shared by two or more donors. To remove PCR and sequencing errors, raw reads were error-corrected and collapsed into unique sequences using a nearest-neighbor algorithm that merged closely related sequences. To assign V, D and J gene segments, CDR3 sequences were aligned to IMGT reference sequences. For a sequence to be retained, at least a six-nucleotide match to both a V gene segment and a J gene segment was required. A rearrangement counted as productive if the CDR3 had no stop codons and remained in frame with V and J, and every other rearrangement counted as non-productive. CDR3 was defined by IMGT convention, running from the second conserved V-encoded cysteine to the conserved J-encoded phenylalanine. In an earlier analysis of around 570 of the donors, sequences lacking an unambiguous match to a single V gene segment were excluded. In an earlier analysis of approximately 560 of the donors, a V segment was called functional when productive rearrangements were above 56.7%, and segregating when the standard deviation between donors exceeded 5%. A statistical classification framework was built to diagnose cytomegalovirus status from the catalog of TCR beta chain sequences. V and J gene assignment, in a later analysis, came from comparing TCR nucleotide sequences with IMGT/GENE-DB human TR gene sequences. In a later analysis, CDR3 sequences and most-parsimonious VDJ recombination scenarios were assigned using the TCRdist pipeline. In a later analysis, every TCR beta chain was defined by the combination of its CDR3 amino acid sequence and its V-gene family, and reads without a unique V-gene family were dropped. In a later analysis, approximately 590 highly shared, low-generation-probability nucleotide sequences were removed to address suspected cross-contamination and a sequencing artifact. In a later analysis, a clonal expansion index for each public chain was calculated from normalized within-repertoire ranks of inferred template counts. In a later analysis, generation probabilities were computed using a VDJ recombination model fitted to out-of-frame rearrangements, and the results were checked against IGoR. In a later analysis, TCR-TCR, TCR-HLA and TCR-CMV co-occurrence was scored with hypergeometric tests, and a repertoire-size bias correction was applied to TCR pairs. A later analysis estimated false discovery rates by permuting HLA or CMV assignments 20 times. In a later analysis, co-occurring TCRs were grouped with DBSCAN, and TCRdist sequence similarity was added when clustering was performed within HLA-allele-positive subsets. For co-occurrence clustering, repertoires with fewer than 30,000 or more than 120,000 public chains were excluded, along with four to six repertoires with anomalous nucleotide sharing. TCRdb took this table from immuneACCESS and kept in-frame rearrangements with V and J called. Such tables lack part of the clones; where checked against another copy, unresolved V genes explain under half of the gap, and the rest is unexplained. Clonal size and the V and J genes are those of that table, whereas D and trimming came from the DNA. Counted in this sample were 150,000 to 160,000 clones; less than 85% of them appeared once. Of the sample, 5.5% to 8.5% falls within the top ten clones.

V drops 4 bases and J drops 2 bases, leaving 11 bases in between. Spanning cysteine to phenylalanine, the CDR3 consists of 14 amino acids. Solely the CDR3 DNA is kept, with 42 bases framed from the first base. The germline V gene sets CDR1 to SGHRS and CDR2 to YFSETQ. The clonotype was recovered from a woman between 45 and 60 years old in good health and CMV-seropositive. The specimen sequenced was PBMCs. The chain is made from TRBV5-1 and TRBJ2-3; a tentative D call is TRBD1 (5 bases match). CDR3 region: CASSLQDYTDTQYF. The DNA sequence follows: TGCGCCAGCAGCCTACAGGATTACACAGATACGCAGTATTTT.